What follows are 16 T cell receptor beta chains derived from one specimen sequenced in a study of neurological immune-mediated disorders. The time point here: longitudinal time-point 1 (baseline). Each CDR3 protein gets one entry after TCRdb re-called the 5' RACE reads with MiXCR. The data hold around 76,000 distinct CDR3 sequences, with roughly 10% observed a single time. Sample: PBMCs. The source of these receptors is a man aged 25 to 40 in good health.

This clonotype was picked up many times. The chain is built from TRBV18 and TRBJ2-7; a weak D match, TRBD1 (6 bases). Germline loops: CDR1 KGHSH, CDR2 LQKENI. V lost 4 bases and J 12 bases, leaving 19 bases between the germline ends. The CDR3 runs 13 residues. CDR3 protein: CASSRSSGDRRYF. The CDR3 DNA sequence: TGTGCCAGCTCACGCTCCTCAGGGGATCGGCGGTACTTC.

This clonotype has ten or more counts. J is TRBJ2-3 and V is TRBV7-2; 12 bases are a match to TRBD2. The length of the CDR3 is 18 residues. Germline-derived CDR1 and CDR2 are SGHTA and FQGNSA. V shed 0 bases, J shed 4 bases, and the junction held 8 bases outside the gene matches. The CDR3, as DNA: TGTGCCAGCAGCTTAGCCCGAGGACTAGCGGGAAATGCAGATACGCAGTATTTT. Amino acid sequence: CASSLARGLAGNADTQYF.

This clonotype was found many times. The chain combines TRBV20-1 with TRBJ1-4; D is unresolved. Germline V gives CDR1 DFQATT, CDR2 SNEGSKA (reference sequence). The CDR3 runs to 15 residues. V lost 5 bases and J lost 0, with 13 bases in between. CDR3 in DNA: TGCAGTGCTCCTGTAGACATTGCAACTAATGAAAAACTGTTTTTT. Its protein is CSAPVDIATNEKLFF.

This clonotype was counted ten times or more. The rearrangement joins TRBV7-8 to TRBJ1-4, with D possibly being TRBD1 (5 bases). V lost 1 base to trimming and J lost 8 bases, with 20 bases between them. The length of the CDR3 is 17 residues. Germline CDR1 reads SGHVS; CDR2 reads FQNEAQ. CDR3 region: CASSLEPPGRGGEKLFF. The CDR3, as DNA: TGTGCCAGCAGCTTAGAGCCCCCAGGGAGAGGAGGGGAAAAACTGTTTTTT.

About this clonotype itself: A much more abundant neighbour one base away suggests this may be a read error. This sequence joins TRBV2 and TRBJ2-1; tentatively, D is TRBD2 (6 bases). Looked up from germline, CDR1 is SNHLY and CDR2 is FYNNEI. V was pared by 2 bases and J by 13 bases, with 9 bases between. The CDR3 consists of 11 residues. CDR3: CASSEWRDQFF. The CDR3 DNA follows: TGTGCCAGCAGTGAATGGCGGGATCAGTTCTTC.

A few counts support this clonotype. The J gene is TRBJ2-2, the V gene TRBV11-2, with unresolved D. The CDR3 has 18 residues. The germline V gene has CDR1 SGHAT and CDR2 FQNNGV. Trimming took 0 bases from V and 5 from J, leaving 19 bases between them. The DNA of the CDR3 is TGTGCCAGCAGCTTAGAAAGGGTGCCAGGTCCTTTTACCGGGGAGCTGTTTTTT. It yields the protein CASSLERVPGPFTGELFF.

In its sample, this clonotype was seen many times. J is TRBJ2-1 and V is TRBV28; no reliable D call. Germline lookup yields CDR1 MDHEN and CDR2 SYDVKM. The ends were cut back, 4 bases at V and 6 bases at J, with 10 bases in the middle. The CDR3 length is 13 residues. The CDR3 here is CASSSPVGNEQFF. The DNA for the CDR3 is TGTGCCAGCAGTTCCCCGGTGGGCAATGAGCAGTTCTTC.

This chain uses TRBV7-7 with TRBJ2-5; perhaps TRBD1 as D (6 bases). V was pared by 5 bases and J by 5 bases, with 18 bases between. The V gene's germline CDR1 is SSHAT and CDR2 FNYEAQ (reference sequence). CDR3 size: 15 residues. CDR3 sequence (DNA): TGTGCCAGCAGCCTAGGGCAGGGGAAGGGGGAGACCCAGTACTTC. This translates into CASSLGQGKGETQYF.

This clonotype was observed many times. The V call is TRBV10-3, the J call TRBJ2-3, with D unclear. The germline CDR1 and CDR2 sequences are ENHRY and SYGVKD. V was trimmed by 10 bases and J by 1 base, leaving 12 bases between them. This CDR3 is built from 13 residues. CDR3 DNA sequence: TGTGCCACTAGTTCAGGACGCACAGATACGCAGTATTTT. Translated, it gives CATSSGRTDTQYF.

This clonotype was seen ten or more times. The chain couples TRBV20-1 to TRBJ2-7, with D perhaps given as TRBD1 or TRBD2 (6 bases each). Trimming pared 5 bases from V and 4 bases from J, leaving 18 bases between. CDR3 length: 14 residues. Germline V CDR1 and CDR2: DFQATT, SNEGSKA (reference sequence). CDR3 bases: TGCAGTGCTCCTTATGGGGGGCCAGGGTACGAGCAGTACTTC. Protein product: CSAPYGGPGYEQYF.

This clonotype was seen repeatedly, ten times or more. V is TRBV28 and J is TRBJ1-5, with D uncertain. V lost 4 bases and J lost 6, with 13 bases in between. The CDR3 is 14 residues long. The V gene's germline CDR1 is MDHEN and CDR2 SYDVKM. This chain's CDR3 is CASSSNSPSQPQHF. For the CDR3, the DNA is TGTGCCAGCAGTTCCAACTCACCCAGTCAGCCCCAGCATTTT.

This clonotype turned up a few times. This CDR3 is CASRLSGVQETQYF. The DNA for the CDR3 is TGCGCCAGCAGACTATCCGGGGTACAAGAGACCCAGTACTTC. This chain joins TRBV5-1 and TRBJ2-5, with a weak D call TRBD2 (5 bases). V lost 5 bases to trimming and J lost 2 bases, with 13 bases between them. Germline assignment: CDR1 SGHRS and CDR2 YFSETQ. The CDR3 length is 14 residues.

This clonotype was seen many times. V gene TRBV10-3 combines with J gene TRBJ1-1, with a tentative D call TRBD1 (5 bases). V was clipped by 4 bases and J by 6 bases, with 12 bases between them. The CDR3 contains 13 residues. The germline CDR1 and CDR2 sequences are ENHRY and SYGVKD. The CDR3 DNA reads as TGTGCCATCAGTGGGGGACCTGGGGCTGAAGCTTTCTTT. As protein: CAISGGPGAEAFF.

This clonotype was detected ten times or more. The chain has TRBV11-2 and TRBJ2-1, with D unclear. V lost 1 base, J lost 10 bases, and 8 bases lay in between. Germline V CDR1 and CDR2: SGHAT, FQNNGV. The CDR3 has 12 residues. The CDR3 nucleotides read TGTGCCAGCAGCTTAGTGACGGACGAGCAGTTCTTC. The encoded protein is CASSLVTDEQFF.

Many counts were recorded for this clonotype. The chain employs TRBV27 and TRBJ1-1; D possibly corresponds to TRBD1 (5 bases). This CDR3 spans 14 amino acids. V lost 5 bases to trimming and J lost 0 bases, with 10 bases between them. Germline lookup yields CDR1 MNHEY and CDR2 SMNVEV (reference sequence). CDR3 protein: CASSLGRMNTEAFF. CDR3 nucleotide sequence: TGTGCCAGCAGTCTGGGGCGCATGAACACTGAAGCTTTCTTT.

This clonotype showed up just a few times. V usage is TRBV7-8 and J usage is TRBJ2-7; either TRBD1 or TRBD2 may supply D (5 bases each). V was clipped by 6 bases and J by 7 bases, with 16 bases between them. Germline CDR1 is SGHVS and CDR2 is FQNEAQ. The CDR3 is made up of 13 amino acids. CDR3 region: CASSVRGWGEQYF. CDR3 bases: TGTGCCAGCAGTGTTAGGGGATGGGGGGAGCAGTACTTC.